The 27 T cell receptor beta chains below come from one sample, sequenced in a study of blood T cell repertoires in COVID-19. Only in-frame clones appear in the TCRdb table, and some are missing; sequencing was by immunoSEQ multiplex PCR. The profile shows some 100,000 clones, roughly 86% of them singletons. The specimen sequenced was peripheral blood. The origin of the receptors is a man between 50 and 59 years old with active or convalescent COVID-19.

The J gene is TRBJ2-5, the V gene TRBV7-2; weak D call: TRBD2 (5 bases). Per germline, CDR1 SGHTA and CDR2 FQGNSA. This CDR3 contains 15 residues. The V end was cut by 2 bases, the J end by 5 bases, with 15 bases between. This CDR3 is CASSLSSGEWETQYF. The CDR3 nucleotides read TGTGCCAGCAGCTTATCTTCCGGGGAGTGGGAGACCCAGTACTTC.

The chain couples TRBV7-8 to TRBJ1-5; a possible D gene is TRBD1 (6 bases). Germline V gives CDR1 SGHVS, CDR2 FQNEAQ. Trimming shortened V by 2 bases and J by 6 bases, and 14 bases separated the two germline ends. This CDR3 is built from 15 residues. CDR3 sequence: CASSLKVQGFQPQHF. The CDR3 bases are TGTGCCAGCAGCTTAAAAGTACAGGGTTTTCAGCCCCAGCATTTT.

The chain combines TRBV10-3 with TRBJ1-2; TRBD1 aligns across 9 bases. J was trimmed by 4 bases and V by 6 bases; bases with no gene match: 9. The CDR3 is 15 residues long. Germline V CDR1 and CDR2: ENHRY, SYGVKD. The CDR3 DNA sequence: TGTGCCATCAGACCAGGGACAGGGACCCTCTATGGCTACACCTTC. This encodes CAIRPGTGTLYGYTF.

This CDR3 is CASSYTGGGQPQHF. CDR3 DNA sequence: TGTGCCAGCAGTTATACAGGGGGCGGTCAGCCCCAGCATTTT. The rearrangement joins TRBV11-2 to TRBJ1-5, with TRBD1 identical over 9 bases. The V and J ends lost 6 bases and 6 bases, in that order; junction bases with no gene match: 6. There are 14 residues in the CDR3. Germline CDR1 reads SGHAT; CDR2 reads FQNNGV.

The chain is built from TRBV10-3 and TRBJ2-3, with D possibly matching TRBD1 (5 bases). The CDR3 spans 16 residues. The V end lost 4 bases, the J end lost 5 bases, and 19 bases lay between the germline ends. Looked up from germline, CDR1 is ENHRY and CDR2 is SYGVKD. The CDR3 bases are TGTGCCATCAGTGCCCAAGGACAAGCCATAGGAGATACGCAGTATTTT. Translating gives CAISAQGQAIGDTQYF.

This clone has only one observation. This chain connects TRBV19 to TRBJ2-1; TRBD2 might be the D (6 bases). CDR1 and CDR2 (germline): LNHDA, SQIVND (reference sequence). CDR3 length: 16 residues. Trimming removed 3 bases at V and 4 bases at J, with 16 bases between. This CDR3 reads CASSMAATRGYNEQFF. CDR3 coding DNA: TGTGCCAGTAGTATGGCGGCGACTAGAGGGTACAATGAGCAGTTCTTC.

About this clone: The junction departs from germline at one end; a sequencing error may be responsible. This CDR3 is CASSFGPGQDF. The CDR3 bases are TGTGCCAGCAGCTTCGGTCCGGGACAGGACTTT. The chain couples TRBV5-6 to TRBJ1-1; 8 nucleotides line up with TRBD1. Germline-derived CDR1 and CDR2 are SGHDT and YYEEEE. This CDR3 comprises 11 residues.

This clone occurred once. The V call is TRBV19, the J call TRBJ2-3; 13 bases map to TRBD2. Germline lookup yields CDR1 LNHDA and CDR2 SQIVND (reference sequence). The CDR3 has 16 residues. V lost 5 bases, J lost 2 bases, and 4 bases stayed unmatched. The CDR3 protein is CASSPGLAGNTDTQYF. The CDR3 DNA is TGTGCCAGTAGTCCGGGACTAGCGGGGAACACAGATACGCAGTATTTT.

The rearrangement uses TRBV29-1 and TRBJ2-1, with 11 bases lining up with TRBD2. The CDR3 is 16 residues long. Germline V gives CDR1 SQVTM, CDR2 ANQGSEA. V dropped 6 bases and J dropped 1; count of bases not matched to a gene: 8. CDR3: CSVPQTSGVSYNEQFF. CDR3 sequence (DNA): TGCAGCGTGCCCCAGACTAGCGGGGTTTCCTACAATGAGCAGTTCTTC.

This chain links TRBV10-3 with TRBJ1-5; D not certain. V dropped 2 bases and J dropped 5 bases, with 4 bases sitting between them. This CDR3 region has 12 residues. Germline-derived CDR1 and CDR2 are ENHRY and SYGVKD. CDR3 DNA: TGTGCCATCAGTGAGGTAGATCAGCCCCAGCATTTT. It is translated as CAISEVDQPQHF.

This clone is categorized as medium-sized. The rearrangement links TRBV3-1 (or the pseudogene TRBV3-2) to TRBJ2-4; D might be TRBD1 (5 bases). V lost 5 bases to trimming and J lost 8 bases, with 19 bases between them. The germline CDR1 and CDR2 sequences are LGHDT and YNNKEL (reference sequence). This CDR3 comprises 15 residues. The CDR3 DNA follows: TGTGCCAGCAGCGATGTTGACAGCCAACGGGACATTCAGTACTTC. Its protein is CASSDVDSQRDIQYF.

V and J are TRBV6-5 and TRBJ1-5; 7 nucleotides line up with TRBD1. The CDR3 has 14 residues. Germline V gives CDR1 MNHEY, CDR2 SVGAGI. V dropped 5 bases and J dropped 3; count of bases not matched to a gene: 4. CDR3 loop: CASSIGQDNQPQHF. The DNA of the CDR3 is TGTGCCAGCAGTATTGGACAGGACAATCAGCCCCAGCATTTT.

This clone was detected only a few times. The J gene is TRBJ2-7, the V gene TRBV6-1; D is possibly TRBD1 (6 bases). This CDR3 spans 14 amino acids. The V end was cut by 1 base, the J end by 5 bases, with 12 bases between. Germline V gene lookup returns CDR1 MNHNS and CDR2 SASEGT. Written as DNA, the CDR3 is TGTGCCAGCAGTGAAGTACAGGGAAACCACGAGCAGTACTTC. Its protein product is CASSEVQGNHEQYF.

The rearrangement joins TRBV12-3 or TRBV12-4 to TRBJ1-6, with D perhaps TRBD1 (6 bases). CDR3 length: 13 residues. V shed 5 bases and J shed 6 bases, with 8 bases lying between them. The CDR3 DNA reads TGTGCCAGCAGTCAGGGGAGTAATTCACCCCTCCACTTT. This gives the protein CASSQGSNSPLHF.

The V and J genes are TRBV6-5 and TRBJ1-1, with 8 bases identical to TRBD1. Germline CDR1 and CDR2: MNHEY and SVGAGI. The length of the CDR3 is 14 residues. Trimming at V came to 7 bases and at J to 3 bases, leaving 7 bases not matched to a gene. CDR3 DNA: TGTGCCAGCAACAGACAGGGGCTAGACACTGAAGCTTTCTTT. Encoded protein: CASNRQGLDTEAFF.

This clone came up a few times. This chain uses TRBV5-5 with TRBJ1-4; D is perhaps TRBD1 (5 bases). V lost 0 bases and J lost 3, with 9 bases in between. CDR1 SGHKS and CDR2 YYEKEE come from the germline V gene (reference sequence). There are 15 residues in the CDR3. The CDR3 sequence is CASSLARGANEKLFF. The CDR3, as DNA: TGTGCCAGCAGCTTGGCCCGGGGGGCTAATGAAAAACTGTTTTTT.

This clone was counted a single time. V and J are TRBV3-1 (or the pseudogene TRBV3-2) and TRBJ1-2; 7 bases match TRBD1. Germline loops: CDR1 LGHDT, CDR2 YNNKEL (reference sequence). Germline trimming cut 6 bases from V and 6 bases from J; bases unmatched to any gene: 4. The CDR3 has 12 residues. The CDR3 DNA reads TGTGCCAGCAGTGACAGGGAGGATGGCTACACCTTC. It yields the protein CASSDREDGYTF.

J is TRBJ2-5 and V is TRBV27, with TRBD2 identical over 15 bases. This CDR3 is built from 16 residues. Germline V lookup: CDR1 MNHEY, CDR2 SMNVEV (reference sequence). With V trimmed by 5 bases and J by 4 bases, 5 bases remained unmatched. This CDR3 reads CASSPPGLAGGETQYF. Written as DNA, the CDR3 is TGTGCCAGCAGTCCACCGGGACTAGCGGGGGGAGAGACCCAGTACTTC.

This clone has a single count. The chain links TRBV18 to TRBJ2-3; D might be TRBD1 (6 bases). Germline V gene sequence: CDR1 KGHSH, CDR2 LQKENI. This CDR3 has 15 amino acids. The germline V and J ends were trimmed by 3 bases and 1 base, with 11 bases remaining between them. The chain's CDR3 is CASSPQNRGTDTQYF. In DNA form, the CDR3 reads TGTGCCAGCTCACCTCAGAACAGGGGCACAGATACGCAGTATTTT.

This chain joins TRBV28 and TRBJ1-1; the D gene is possibly TRBD1 (6 bases). CDR1 MDHEN and CDR2 SYDVKM come from the germline V gene. The V end lost 3 bases, the J end lost 10 bases, and 15 bases lay between the germline ends. The CDR3 is made up of 13 amino acids. CDR3 sequence reads: CASSFRDIRGAFF. CDR3 DNA sequence: TGTGCCAGCAGTTTCCGGGACATCCGCGGAGCTTTCTTT.

The gene calls are TRBV11-2 and TRBJ1-6, with 9 positions matching TRBD1. Per the germline V gene, CDR1 is SGHAT and CDR2 is FQNNGV. The CDR3 spans 14 residues. J lost 10 bases, V lost 5 bases, and 6 bases had no gene match. CDR3 region: CASSPGTGRSPLHF. The CDR3 region has the DNA TGTGCCAGCAGCCCTGGGACAGGGCGGTCACCCCTCCACTTT.

This rearrangement joins TRBV7-9 to TRBJ2-7; 8 bases fit TRBD1. V was pared by 1 base and J by 9 bases, with 5 bases of the junction left unmatched. The CDR3 covers 13 residues. CDR1 SEHNR and CDR2 FQNEAQ come from the germline V gene (reference sequence). Here the CDR3 reads CASSLGQGNRQYF. DNA for the CDR3: TGTGCCAGCAGCTTAGGACAGGGGAATCGGCAGTACTTC. Full variable domain (rest looked up from reference TRBV7-9 and TRBJ2-7): DTGVSQNPRHKITKRGQNVTFRCDPISEHNRLYWYRQTLGQGPEFLTYFQNEAQLEKSRLLSDRFSAERPKGSFSTLEIQRTEQGDSAMYLCASSLGQGNRQYFGPGTRLTVT.

This chain uses TRBV2 with TRBJ2-2, with 8 bases that match TRBD1. The germline V gene encodes CDR1 SNHLY and CDR2 FYNNEI. CDR3 length: 14 residues. The V segment lost 10 bases and the J segment 0 bases; nucleotides outside the gene matches: 4. The CDR3 loop reads CATKDRANTGELFF. The CDR3, as DNA: TGTGCCACCAAGGACAGGGCGAACACCGGGGAGCTGTTTTTT.

This clone was observed a handful of times. This chain links TRBV7-2 with TRBJ1-2; no clear D gene. V lost 3 bases, J lost 0 bases, and 8 bases lay in between. From germline, CDR1 is SGHTA and CDR2 FQGNSA. The CDR3 is 14 residues long. CDR3 coding DNA: TGTGCCAGCAGCTTTACCAGGTCTAACTATGGCTACACCTTC. Its translation: CASSFTRSNYGYTF.

In DNA form, the CDR3 reads TGTGCCAGCAGTTCGTTCTCTGGAAACACCATATATTTT. Residues: CASSSFSGNTIYF. This sequence joins TRBV12-3 or TRBV12-4 and TRBJ1-3; D is uncertain. The CDR3 length is 13 residues. The ends were cut back, 4 bases at V and 0 bases at J, with 4 bases in the middle.

The chain uses TRBV9 and TRBJ1-2, with D maybe TRBD1 (6 bases). The V gene lost 6 bases and the J gene lost 6 bases, with 24 bases spanning the gap. There are 16 residues in the CDR3. Germline loops: CDR1 SGDLS, CDR2 YYNGEE. In DNA, the CDR3 is TGTGCCAGCAACTCACTACACAGGGACCCGGTAGATGGCTACACCTTC. It yields the protein CASNSLHRDPVDGYTF.

The CDR3 DNA reads TGTGCCTGGAGTGTAAGGGCGGGGGGCCCCCAAGAGACCCAGTACTTC. This gives the protein CAWSVRAGGPQETQYF. This chain uses TRBV30 with TRBJ2-5, with 8 positions matching TRBD2. The V gene's germline CDR1 is GTSNPN and CDR2 SVGIG (reference sequence). Trimming at V came to 0 bases and at J to 1 base, leaving 7 bases not matched to a gene. This CDR3 comprises 16 residues.